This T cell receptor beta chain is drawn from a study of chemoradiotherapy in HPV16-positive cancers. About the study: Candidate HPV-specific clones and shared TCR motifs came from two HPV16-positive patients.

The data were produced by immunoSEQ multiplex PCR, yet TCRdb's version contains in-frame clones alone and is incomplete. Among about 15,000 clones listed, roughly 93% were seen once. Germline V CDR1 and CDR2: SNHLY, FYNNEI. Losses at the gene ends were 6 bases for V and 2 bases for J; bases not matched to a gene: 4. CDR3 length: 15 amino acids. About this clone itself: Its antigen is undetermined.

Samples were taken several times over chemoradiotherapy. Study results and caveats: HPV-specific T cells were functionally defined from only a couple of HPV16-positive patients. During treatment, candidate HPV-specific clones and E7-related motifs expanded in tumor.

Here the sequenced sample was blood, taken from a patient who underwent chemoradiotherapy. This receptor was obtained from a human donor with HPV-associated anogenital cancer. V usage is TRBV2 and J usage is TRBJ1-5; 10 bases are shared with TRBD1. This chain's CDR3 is CASRTGQGGNQPQHF. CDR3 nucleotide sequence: TGTGCCAGCAGGACAGGACAGGGGGGCAATCAGCCCCAGCATTTT. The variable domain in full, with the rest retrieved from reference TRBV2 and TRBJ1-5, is EPEVTQTPSHQVTQMGQEVILRCVPISNHLYFYWYRQILGQKVEFLVSFYNNEISEKSEIFDDQFSVERPDGSNFTLKIRSTKLEDSAMYFCASRTGQGGNQPQHFGDGTRLSIL.